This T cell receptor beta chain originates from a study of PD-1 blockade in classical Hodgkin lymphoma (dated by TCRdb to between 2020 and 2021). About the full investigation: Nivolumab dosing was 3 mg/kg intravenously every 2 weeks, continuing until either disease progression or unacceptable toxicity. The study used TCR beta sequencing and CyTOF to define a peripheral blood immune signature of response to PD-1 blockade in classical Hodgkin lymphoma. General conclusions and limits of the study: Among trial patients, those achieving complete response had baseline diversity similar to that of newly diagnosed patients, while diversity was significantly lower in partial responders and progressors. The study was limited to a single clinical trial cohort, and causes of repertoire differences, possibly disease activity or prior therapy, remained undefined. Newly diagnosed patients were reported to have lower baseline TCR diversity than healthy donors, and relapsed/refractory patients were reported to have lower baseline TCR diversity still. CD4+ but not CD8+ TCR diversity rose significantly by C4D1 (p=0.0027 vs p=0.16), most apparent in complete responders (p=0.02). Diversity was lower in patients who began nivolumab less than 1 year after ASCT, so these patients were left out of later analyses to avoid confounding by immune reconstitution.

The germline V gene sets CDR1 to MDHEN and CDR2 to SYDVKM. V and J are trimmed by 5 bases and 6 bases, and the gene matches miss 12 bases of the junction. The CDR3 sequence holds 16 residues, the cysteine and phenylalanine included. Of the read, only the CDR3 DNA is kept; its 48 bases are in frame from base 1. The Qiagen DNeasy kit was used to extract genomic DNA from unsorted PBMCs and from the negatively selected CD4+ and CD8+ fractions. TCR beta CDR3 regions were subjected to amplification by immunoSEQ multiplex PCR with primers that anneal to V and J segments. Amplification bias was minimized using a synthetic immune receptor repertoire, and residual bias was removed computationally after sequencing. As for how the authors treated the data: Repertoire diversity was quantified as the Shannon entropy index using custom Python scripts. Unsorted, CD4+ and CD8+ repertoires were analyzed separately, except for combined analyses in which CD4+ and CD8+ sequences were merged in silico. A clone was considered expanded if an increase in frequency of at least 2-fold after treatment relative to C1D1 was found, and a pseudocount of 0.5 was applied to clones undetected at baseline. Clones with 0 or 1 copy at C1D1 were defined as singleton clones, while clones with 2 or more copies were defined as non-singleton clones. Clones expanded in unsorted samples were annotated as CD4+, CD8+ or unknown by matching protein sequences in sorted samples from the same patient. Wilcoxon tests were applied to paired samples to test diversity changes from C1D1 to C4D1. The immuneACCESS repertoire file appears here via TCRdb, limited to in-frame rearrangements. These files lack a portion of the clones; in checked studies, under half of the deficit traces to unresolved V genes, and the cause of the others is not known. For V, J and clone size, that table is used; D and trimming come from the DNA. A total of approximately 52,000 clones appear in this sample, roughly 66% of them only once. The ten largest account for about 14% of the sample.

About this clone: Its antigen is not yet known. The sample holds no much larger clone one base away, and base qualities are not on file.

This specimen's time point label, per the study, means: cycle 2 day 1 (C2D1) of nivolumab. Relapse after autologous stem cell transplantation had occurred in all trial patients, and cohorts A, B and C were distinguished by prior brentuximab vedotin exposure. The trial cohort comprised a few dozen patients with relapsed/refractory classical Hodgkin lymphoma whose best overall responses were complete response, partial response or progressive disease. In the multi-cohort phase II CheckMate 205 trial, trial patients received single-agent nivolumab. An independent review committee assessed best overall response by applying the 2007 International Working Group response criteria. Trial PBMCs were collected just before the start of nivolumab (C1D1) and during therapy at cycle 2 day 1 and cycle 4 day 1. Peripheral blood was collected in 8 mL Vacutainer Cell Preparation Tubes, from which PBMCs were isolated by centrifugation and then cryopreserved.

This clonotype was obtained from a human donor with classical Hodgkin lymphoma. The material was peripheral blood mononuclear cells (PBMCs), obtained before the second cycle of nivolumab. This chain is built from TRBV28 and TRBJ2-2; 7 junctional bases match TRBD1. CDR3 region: CASSRDRAPLAGELFF. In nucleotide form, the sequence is TGTGCCAGCAGTCGCGACAGGGCACCATTAGCCGGGGAGCTGTTTTTT.